The 24 T cell receptor beta chains below come from one sample, sequenced in a study of cytomegalovirus exposure and HLA in healthy donors. In the PCR, 60 Vbeta and 13 Jbeta primers were used. Using immunoSEQ multiplex PCR, the repertoire was profiled, and TCRdb retains in-frame clones only, with some absent. The sample shows some 96,000 clones, 55% to 75% of them seen only once. Sample: PBMCs. These receptors came from a man aged 55 to 70 in good health and CMV-seronegative.

V usage is TRBV5-1 and J usage is TRBJ2-2; 10 bases are a match to TRBD2. This CDR3 contains 16 residues. In germline, CDR1 is SGHRS, CDR2 YFSETQ. Trimming removed 4 bases from V and 4 bases from J; junction bases left unmatched: 7. The CDR3 region has the DNA TGCGCCAGCAGCCGCCTAGCGGGAGAGTCCACCGGGGAGCTGTTTTTT. Its protein product is CASSRLAGESTGELFF.

The CDR3, as DNA: TGTGCCAGCAGTTACGCGGCGGGAGACCTCACCGGGGAGCTGTTTTTT. Translation gives CASSYAAGDLTGELFF. The gene calls are TRBV6-6 and TRBJ2-2; 7 bases line up with TRBD2. Trimming cost V 2 bases and J 4 bases; bases outside gene matches: 7. This CDR3 contains 16 residues. Germline CDR1 MNHNY, CDR2 SVGAGI (reference sequence).

The chain links TRBV2 to TRBJ2-7; a weak D match, TRBD1 (7 bases). The germline V and J ends were trimmed by 7 bases and 4 bases, with 17 bases remaining between them. Per germline, CDR1 SNHLY and CDR2 FYNNEI. The CDR3 totals 14 residues. The CDR3 here is CASNGGRGAYEQYF. CDR3 nucleotides: TGTGCCAGCAATGGTGGCAGGGGGGCGTACGAGCAGTACTTC.

The J gene is TRBJ2-5, the V gene TRBV28; D uncertain. CDR1 MDHEN and CDR2 SYDVKM come from the germline V gene. The CDR3 has 13 amino acids. The V end was cut by 6 bases, the J end by 5 bases, with 13 bases between. CDR3 residues: CASRPRWAETQYF. The CDR3 DNA is TGTGCCAGCAGGCCCAGATGGGCGGAGACCCAGTACTTC.

The chain joins TRBV5-4 to TRBJ2-5; the match to TRBD2 covers 11 bases. Trimming at V came to 3 bases and at J to 2 bases, leaving 3 bases not matched to a gene. The CDR3 runs to 15 residues. Germline CDR1 reads SGHNT; CDR2 reads YYREEE (reference sequence). CDR3 nucleotide sequence: TGTGCCAGCAGCTCCCGACTAGCGGGACAAGAGACCCAGTACTTC. Protein sequence: CASSSRLAGQETQYF.

The chain uses TRBV6-5 and TRBJ1-6; tentatively, D is TRBD1 (5 bases). Germline V gene lookup returns CDR1 MNHEY and CDR2 SVGAGI. With 2 bases removed from V and 2 bases from J, the gap between germline ends came to 7 bases. The CDR3 totals 15 residues. CDR3 amino acids: CASSYRGAYNSPLHF. CDR3 DNA: TGTGCCAGCAGTTACAGGGGCGCCTATAATTCACCCCTCCACTTT.

The chain links TRBV5-4 to TRBJ1-3; tentatively, D is TRBD1 (6 bases). The CDR3 is made up of 15 amino acids. Germline CDR1 is SGHNT and CDR2 is YYREEE (reference sequence). V lost 4 bases, J lost 2 bases, and 13 bases lay in between. CDR3 loop: CASSAPDRAGNTIYF. The DNA of the CDR3 is TGTGCCAGCAGCGCACCGGACAGAGCTGGAAACACCATATATTTT.

The V gene is TRBV6-1, the J gene TRBJ2-2; perhaps TRBD2 as D (6 bases). V was clipped by 8 bases and J by 9 bases, with 10 bases between them. Looked up from germline, CDR1 is MNHNS and CDR2 is SASEGT. The CDR3 sequence is 11 residues long. The CDR3 here is CASGDFRELFF. CDR3 coding DNA: TGTGCCAGCGGGGACTTCAGGGAGCTGTTTTTT.

The genes are TRBV5-4 and TRBJ1-2; the match to TRBD1 covers 8 bases. There are 16 residues in the CDR3. Germline V lookup: CDR1 SGHNT, CDR2 YYREEE (reference sequence). The ends lost 4 bases at V and 6 bases at J; junction bases unmatched: 14. CDR3 residues: CASSRWTGWVVDGYTF. CDR3 coding DNA: TGTGCCAGCAGCCGATGGACAGGGTGGGTCGTCGATGGCTACACCTTC. The whole variable domain, remainder taken from reference TRBV5-4 and TRBJ1-2, is ETGVTQSPTHLIKTRGQQVTLRCSSQSGHNTVSWYQQALGQGPQFIFQYYREEENGRGNFPPRFSGLQFPNYSSELNVNALELDDSALYLCASSRWTGWVVDGYTFGSGTRLTVV.

CDR3 residues: CASSLRTESYEQYF. CDR3 sequence (DNA): TGTGCCAGCAGTTTACGGACAGAATCCTACGAGCAGTACTTC. The chain has TRBV27 and TRBJ2-7, with TRBD1 as a possible D gene (6 bases). Trimming stripped 2 bases from V and 1 base from J, with 9 bases between. Per the germline V gene, CDR1 is MNHEY and CDR2 is SMNVEV (reference sequence). The CDR3 extends over 14 amino acids.

The rearrangement joins TRBV5-1 to TRBJ2-3; D is perhaps TRBD1 (6 bases). CDR1 is SGHRS and CDR2 is YFSETQ in the germline V gene. The CDR3 has 14 amino acids. The V and J ends lost 5 bases and 8 bases respectively, with 18 bases between them. In DNA, the CDR3 is TGCGCCAGCAGTCCGGCCGACAGGTCTAGTACGCAGTATTTT. It yields the protein CASSPADRSSTQYF.

The chain joins TRBV11-1 to TRBJ2-6; 8 positions match TRBD1. With 6 bases clipped from V and 1 base from J, the junction kept 8 bases outside the gene matches. The CDR3 is made up of 17 amino acids. From germline, CDR1 is SGHAT and CDR2 FQDESV (reference sequence). This CDR3 reads CASRLTGGSSGANVLTF. The DNA for the CDR3 is TGTGCCAGCAGGCTCACAGGGGGATCTTCTGGGGCCAACGTCCTGACTTTC.

The genes are TRBV9 and TRBJ2-1, with D uncertain. This CDR3 comprises 13 residues. Per the germline V gene, CDR1 is SGDLS and CDR2 is YYNGEE. Trimming pared 3 bases from V and 2 bases from J, leaving 6 bases between. CDR3 DNA: TGTGCCAGCAGCGCCGGTACCTACAATGAGCAGTTCTTC. It specifies CASSAGTYNEQFF.

The chain is built from TRBV6-4 and TRBJ2-7; weak D call: TRBD1 (6 bases). The germline V gene encodes CDR1 MRHNA and CDR2 SNTAGT. Trimming removed 3 bases at V and 0 bases at J, with 9 bases between. The CDR3 consists of 14 residues. The CDR3 region is CASSEDSSSYEQYF. In DNA, the CDR3 is TGTGCCAGCAGTGAGGACAGCTCCTCCTACGAGCAGTACTTC.

This clone has just one count. The chain employs TRBV4-1 and TRBJ2-3, with 12 nucleotides matching TRBD2. The trim removed 4 bases at V and 11 bases at J, leaving 10 bases unmatched. The CDR3 totals 15 residues. Germline V gives CDR1 MGHRA, CDR2 YSYEKL. CDR3 residues: CASSPIWTSGAGQYF. CDR3 nucleotide sequence: TGCGCCAGCAGCCCGATATGGACTAGCGGGGCGGGGCAGTATTTT.

This clone was seen just once. The chain employs TRBV15 and TRBJ1-1, with TRBD1 identical over 7 bases. V shed 6 bases, J shed 1 base, and the junction held 2 bases outside the gene matches. The CDR3 length is 13 residues. Germline values: CDR1 LNHNV, CDR2 YYDKDF (reference sequence). CDR3 in amino acids: CATRGQPNTEAFF. The CDR3 DNA reads as TGTGCCACCAGGGGACAGCCGAACACTGAAGCTTTCTTT.

V and J are TRBV5-1 and TRBJ2-6, with 8 bases that match TRBD1. CDR3 length equals 18 residues. Trimming took 4 bases from V and 0 from J; bases not matched to a gene: 9. Germline V CDR1 and CDR2: SGHRS, YFSETQ. The DNA for the CDR3 is TGCGCCAGCAGCCCGTGGACAGGGAGTATCTCTGGGGCCAACGTCCTGACTTTC. It encodes CASSPWTGSISGANVLTF.

The rearrangement uses TRBV2 and TRBJ1-4, with D maybe TRBD1 (6 bases). V shed 6 bases and J shed 0 bases, with 11 bases lying between them. This CDR3 has 15 amino acids. Germline assignment: CDR1 SNHLY and CDR2 FYNNEI. In nucleotides, the CDR3 is TGTGCCAGCAGCGCTGAGGGGGCAACTAATGAAAAACTGTTTTTT. Its protein is CASSAEGATNEKLFF.

The CDR3 DNA sequence: TGCGCCAGCAGACCCGGGACAGGGAACACCGGGGAGCTGTTTTTT. Its protein is CASRPGTGNTGELFF. This sequence joins TRBV5-1 and TRBJ2-2; 8 bases align to TRBD1. The CDR3 is made up of 15 amino acids. From germline, CDR1 is SGHRS and CDR2 YFSETQ. J lost 1 base, V lost 5 bases, and 4 bases had no gene match.

This chain links TRBV6-1 with TRBJ1-5; the D gene is possibly TRBD1 (5 bases). Deletions cut 8 bases from V and 6 bases from J, with 14 bases between. The CDR3 is made up of 13 amino acids. Germline V gives CDR1 MNHNS, CDR2 SASEGT. DNA for the CDR3: TGTGCCAGCGGGTTGCAGGGTAGTCAGCCCCAGCATTTT. Amino acid sequence: CASGLQGSQPQHF.

This clone was found a few times. The rearrangement links TRBV7-2 to TRBJ2-7; 8 bases align to TRBD1. V lost 3 bases and J lost 6; bases outside the gene matches: 10. This CDR3 comprises 15 residues. CDR1 and CDR2 from the germline V gene are SGHTA and FQGNSA. In DNA, the CDR3 is TGTGCCAGCAGCTTTGCGGACAGGGTTGGCTCCGAGCAGTACTTC. This gives the protein CASSFADRVGSEQYF.

The chain uses TRBV11-2 and TRBJ2-2, with TRBD2 matching over 10 bases. CDR1 SGHAT and CDR2 FQNNGV come from the germline V gene. The CDR3 has 16 amino acids. V lost 2 bases and J lost 5; bases outside the gene matches: 5. CDR3 region: CASSLSLAGVTGELFF. In nucleotides, the CDR3 is TGTGCCAGCAGCTTATCGCTAGCGGGAGTTACCGGGGAGCTGTTTTTT.

The chain combines TRBV28 with TRBJ2-3, with TRBD1 as a possible D gene (5 bases). Between the trimmed V and J ends, which lost 6 bases and 3 bases, there was a span of 16 bases. The CDR3 contains 15 residues. CDR1 is MDHEN and CDR2 is SYDVKM in the germline V gene. The CDR3 reads CASRTTGIGTDTQYF. In nucleotides, the CDR3 is TGTGCCAGCAGGACAACAGGAATAGGTACAGATACGCAGTATTTT.

The chain combines TRBV6-4 with TRBJ2-2; 8 bases match TRBD2. The CDR3 is 19 residues long. CDR1 MRHNA and CDR2 SNTAGT come from the germline V gene. Trimming took 0 bases from V and 1 from J; bases not matched to a gene: 10. The CDR3: CASSDSTGTSGRNTGELFF. The DNA for the CDR3 is TGTGCCAGCAGTGACTCTACGGGTACTAGCGGAAGGAACACCGGGGAGCTGTTTTTT.